Below, 11 T cell receptor beta chains from the same sample are listed, as sequenced in a study of T cells in Graves' hyperthyroidism and ophthalmopathy. RNA transcripts gave rise to amplified TCR beta CDR3 regions. When the TCR CDR3 underwent first-round RT-PCR, the HTBI primer set was used. TCRdb independently ran MiXCR on the multiplex PCR reads; one entry per CDR3 protein. The top ten hold 8.9% of the sample, which has about 840,000 distinct CDR3 sequences, over 35% seen once. Source material: blood. These receptor sequences come from a man younger than 35 with Graves' hyperthyroidism.

The gene calls are TRBV7-8 and TRBJ1-1; 9 positions agree with TRBD1. The germline gives CDR1 SGHVS, CDR2 FQNEAQ. J was trimmed by 0 bases and V by 2 bases; bases with no gene match: 4. The CDR3 spans 16 residues. Here the CDR3 reads CASSLSDRGMNTEAFF. The CDR3 DNA sequence: TGTGCCAGCAGCTTATCCGACAGGGGGATGAACACTGAAGCTTTCTTT.

The CDR3 region has the DNA TGCGCCAGTGGGGAGGGGCTTCATGGCTACACCTTC. As protein: CASGEGLHGYTF. The rearrangement links TRBV10-2 to TRBJ1-2, with D perhaps matching TRBD1 (5 bases). V gave up 9 bases and J gave up 6 bases, with 14 bases separating them. The CDR3 is 12 residues long. The germline gives CDR1 WSHSY, CDR2 SAAADI.

This chain connects TRBV7-6 to TRBJ2-7; 8 bases map to TRBD2. Germline CDR1 and CDR2: SGHVS and FNYEAQ. CDR3 size: 12 residues. Trimming cost V 4 bases and J 12 bases; bases outside gene matches: 8. The CDR3 loop reads CASSSVAGGPYF. The CDR3 region has the DNA TGTGCCAGCAGCTCAGTCGCGGGAGGACCGTACTTC.

This clonotype was seen repeatedly, ten times or more. The chain recombines TRBV29-1 with TRBJ1-5, with 7 positions matching TRBD1. The germline V gene has CDR1 SQVTM and CDR2 ANQGSEA. This CDR3 has 13 amino acids. V dropped 0 bases and J dropped 8; count of bases not matched to a gene: 4. In DNA form, the CDR3 reads TGCAGCGTTGAAGATTCCAGGGGGGAGCCCCAGCATTTT. Its protein is CSVEDSRGEPQHF.

This clonotype occurred a few times. The chain uses TRBV6-2 or TRBV6-3 and TRBJ2-5; D uncertain. V lost 2 bases to trimming and J lost 1 base, with 11 bases between them. This CDR3 comprises 15 residues. From germline, CDR1 is MNHEY and CDR2 SVGEGT. The CDR3 loop is CASSYTRTAQETQYF. CDR3 DNA: TGTGCCAGCAGTTACACTCGTACAGCCCAAGAGACCCAGTACTTC.

The V and J genes are TRBV4-1 and TRBJ1-1; D remains unclear. V lost 0 bases and J 4 bases, leaving 12 bases between the germline ends. The CDR3 spans 15 residues. Germline CDR1 reads MGHRA; CDR2 reads YSYEKL. This chain's CDR3 is CASSQEETWGTEAFF. The CDR3 nucleotides are TGCGCCAGCAGCCAAGAAGAGACTTGGGGCACTGAAGCTTTCTTT.

This clonotype occurred a few times. The chain carries TRBV6-5 and TRBJ1-2; 9 positions agree with TRBD1. Trimming cost V 7 bases and J 6 bases; bases outside gene matches: 9. Germline V gives CDR1 MNHEY, CDR2 SVGAGI. The CDR3 spans 14 residues. CDR3 DNA sequence: TGTGCCAGCAATAGACAGGGGGGAAAGGATGGCTACACCTTC. Residues: CASNRQGGKDGYTF.

There are a few counts of this clonotype. The chain combines TRBV7-9 with TRBJ2-7, with TRBD1 matching over 7 bases. The CDR3 has 15 residues. CDR1 is SEHNR, CDR2 FQNEAQ, per germline (reference sequence). V shed 6 bases, J shed 4 bases, and the junction held 12 bases outside the gene matches. Here the CDR3 reads CASSPTWTGAYEQYF. In DNA, the CDR3 is TGTGCCAGCAGTCCGACTTGGACAGGAGCTTACGAGCAGTACTTC.

The sample holds many counts of this clonotype. This chain connects TRBV7-2 to TRBJ2-6; 11 nucleotides agree with TRBD2. The germline CDR1 and CDR2 sequences are SGHTA and FQGNSA. The CDR3 spans 17 residues. The V segment lost 10 bases and the J segment 2 bases; nucleotides outside the gene matches: 10. The CDR3 loop reads CAISPTSGSTGANVLTF. DNA for the CDR3: TGTGCCATAAGCCCCACTAGCGGGAGTACTGGGGCCAACGTCCTGACTTTC.

The sample holds many counts of this clonotype. The rearrangement uses TRBV29-1 and TRBJ1-1; 7 nucleotides agree with TRBD1. The CDR3 covers 11 residues. Germline lookup yields CDR1 SQVTM and CDR2 ANQGSEA. With 3 bases clipped from V and 7 bases from J, the junction kept 2 bases outside the gene matches. The DNA for the CDR3 is TGCAGCGTTGAGGGACAGCTTGAAGCTTTCTTT. This encodes CSVEGQLEAFF.

In its sample, this clonotype was seen many times. J is TRBJ2-5 and V is TRBV7-9; no firm D call. Germline CDR1 is SEHNR and CDR2 is FQNEAQ (reference sequence). The ends were cut back, 2 bases at V and 13 bases at J, with 14 bases in the middle. The CDR3 extends over 12 amino acids. This chain's CDR3 is CASSLSQHGSYF. CDR3 coding DNA: TGTGCCAGCAGCTTAAGCCAACACGGGTCGTACTTC.